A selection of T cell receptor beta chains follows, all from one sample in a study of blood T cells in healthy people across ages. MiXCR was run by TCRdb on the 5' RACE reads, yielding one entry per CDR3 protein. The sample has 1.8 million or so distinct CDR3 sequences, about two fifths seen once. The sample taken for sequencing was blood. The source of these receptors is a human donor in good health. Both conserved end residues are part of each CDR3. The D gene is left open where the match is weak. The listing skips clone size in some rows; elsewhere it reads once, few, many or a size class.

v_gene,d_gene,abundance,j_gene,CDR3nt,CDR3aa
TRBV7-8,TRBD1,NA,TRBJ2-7,TGTGCCAGCAGCTTCGACAGGGACTCCTACGAGCAGTACTTC,CASSFDRDSYEQYF
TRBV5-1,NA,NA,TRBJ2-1,TGCGCCAGCAGCCGGGGGGCGGGTGAGCAGTTCTTC,CASSRGAGEQFF
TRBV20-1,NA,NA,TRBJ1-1,TGCAGTGCTAGATCTCGGGGCGATGAAGCTTTCTTT,CSARSRGDEAFF
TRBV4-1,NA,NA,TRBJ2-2,TGCGCCAGCAGCCAAGACAGTCTAGGAACCGGGGAGCTGTTTTTT,CASSQDSLGTGELFF
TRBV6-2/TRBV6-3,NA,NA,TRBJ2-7,TGTGCCAGCTCAGGGTACCGTTACGAGCAGTACTTC,CASSGYRYEQYF
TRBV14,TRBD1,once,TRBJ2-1,TGTGTCAGCAGTCTTATACCGGGACAGGAGGACAATGAGCAGTTCTTC,CVSSLIPGQEDNEQFF
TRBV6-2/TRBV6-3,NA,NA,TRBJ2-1,TGTGCCAGCAGGAAACCTTACAATGAGCAGTTCTTC,CASRKPYNEQFF
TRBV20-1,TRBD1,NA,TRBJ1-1,TGCAGTGCTAGAGATTTCAAGGAGGGGGCGCGAGCTTTCTTT,CSARDFKEGARAFF
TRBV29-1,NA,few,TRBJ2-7,TGCAGCGTTGATGGCATATTGAGCTCCTACGAGCAGTACTTC,CSVDGILSSYEQYF
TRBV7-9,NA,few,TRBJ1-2,TGTGCCAGCAGCCGCGCAACCGACAGATACTATGGCTACACCTTC,CASSRATDRYYGYTF
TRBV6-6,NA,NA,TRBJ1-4,TGTGCCAGCAGTTACCGGGACCATGAAAAACTGTTTTTT,CASSYRDHEKLFF
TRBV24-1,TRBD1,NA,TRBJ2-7,TGTGCCACCAGTGATCGACAGGGCTACGAGCAGTACTTC,CATSDRQGYEQYF
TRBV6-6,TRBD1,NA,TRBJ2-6,TGTGCCAGCACCCACAGGGGCCTCTCTGGGGCCAACGTCCTGACTTTC,CASTHRGLSGANVLTF
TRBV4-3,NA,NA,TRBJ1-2,TGCGCCAGCAGCCAACTCGACCGGTCGGGCTACACCTTC,CASSQLDRSGYTF
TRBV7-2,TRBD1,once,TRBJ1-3,TGTGCCAGCAGCTTACTTGGACAGGGGGCGTTTGGTGGAAACACCATATATTTT,CASSLLGQGAFGGNTIYF
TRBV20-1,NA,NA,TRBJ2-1,TGCAGTGCTAGAGTTCAGGGCAATGAGCAGTTCTTC,CSARVQGNEQFF
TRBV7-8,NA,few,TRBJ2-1,TGTGCCAGCAGCTTCCGGGGGGCCGTTGGGAATGAGCAGTTCTTC,CASSFRGAVGNEQFF
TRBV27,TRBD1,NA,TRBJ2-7,TGTGCCAGCAGTGGGGCCTGGAGGACAGGGAACTACGAGCAGTACTTC,CASSGAWRTGNYEQYF
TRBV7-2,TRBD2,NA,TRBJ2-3,TGTGCCAGCAGCTTCTCTCGGGGGGGCGATACGCAGTATTTT,CASSFSRGGDTQYF
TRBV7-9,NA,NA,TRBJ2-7,TGTGCCAGCAGCTCGATCCAGGGGGGAGGCGAGCAGTACTTC,CASSSIQGGGEQYF
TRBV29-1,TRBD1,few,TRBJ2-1,TGCAGCGTCGCCCAGGGGGCGCGTTTAGGCAACGAGCAGTTCTTC,CSVAQGARLGNEQFF
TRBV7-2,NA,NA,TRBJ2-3,TGTGCCAGCAGCTTAGTTTCTGGGGGGACAAATACGCAGTATTTT,CASSLVSGGTNTQYF
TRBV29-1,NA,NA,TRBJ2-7,TGCAGCGTGAGTGGGGGCTCCCAGGGACCTACCTACGAGCAGTACTTC,CSVSGGSQGPTYEQYF
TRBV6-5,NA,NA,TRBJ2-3,TGTGCCAGCAGTTACGGAGTCAACACAGGTACGCAGTATTTT,CASSYGVNTGTQYF
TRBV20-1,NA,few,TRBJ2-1,TGCAGTGCTAGATCCTCGGGGCGAGGCTCCTACAATGAGCAGTTCTTC,CSARSSGRGSYNEQFF
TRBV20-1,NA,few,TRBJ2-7,TGCAGTGCCTCCCCGGGATCCGGGGCCCCAGGTTACGAGCAGTACTTC,CSASPGSGAPGYEQYF
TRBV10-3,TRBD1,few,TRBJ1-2,TGTGCCATCAGTGAGCCAGGGGGCATCTCTAACTATGGCTACACCTTC,CAISEPGGISNYGYTF
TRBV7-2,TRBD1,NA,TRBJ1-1,TGTGCCAGCAGCGCAGACAGGGGGGAAACTGAAGCTTTCTTT,CASSADRGETEAFF
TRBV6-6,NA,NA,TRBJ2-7,TGTGCCAGCAGTTACTCGCCAAGCGGTGGTCTCTATGACGAGCAGTACTTC,CASSYSPSGGLYDEQYF
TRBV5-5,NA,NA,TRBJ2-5,TGTGCCAGCAGCTACAACCCGGGACAAGAGACCCAGTACTTC,CASSYNPGQETQYF
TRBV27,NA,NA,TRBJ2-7,TGTGCCAGCAGTTTAAGGGGGACCCTCTACGAGCAGTACTTC,CASSLRGTLYEQYF
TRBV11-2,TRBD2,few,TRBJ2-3,TGTGCCAGCAGCCCTTGGGGGACTAGCGGGGGCGATAGCACAGATACGCAGTATTTT,CASSPWGTSGGDSTDTQYF
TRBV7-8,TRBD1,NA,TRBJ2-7,TGTGCCAGCAGCTTAGGGACAGGTAGGAGCGAGCAGTACTTC,CASSLGTGRSEQYF
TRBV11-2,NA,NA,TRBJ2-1,TGTGCCAGCAGCTTATTGGGGGGGGGCAAGCAGTTCTTC,CASSLLGGGKQFF
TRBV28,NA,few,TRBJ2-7,TGTGCCAGCAACGTAGACGGCGAAACCTACGAGCAGTACTTC,CASNVDGETYEQYF
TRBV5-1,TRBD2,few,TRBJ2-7,TGCGCCAGCAGCTTGGCAGGGAGGGAAACCTACGAGCAGTACTTC,CASSLAGRETYEQYF
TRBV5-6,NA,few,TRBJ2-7,TGTGCCAGCAGCTCCGCGTTGGACCAATTCGGCTCCGTCTACGAGCAGTACTTC,CASSSALDQFGSVYEQYF
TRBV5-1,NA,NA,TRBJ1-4,TGCGCCAGCAGCCCCGGCAGGGCTGATGAAAAACTGTTTTTT,CASSPGRADEKLFF
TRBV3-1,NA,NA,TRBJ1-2,TGTGCCAGCAGGAAGGGACAAAACGCCGGCTACACCTTC,CASRKGQNAGYTF
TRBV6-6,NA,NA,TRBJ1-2,TGTGCCAGCAGTTACGAGACAGTCTATGGCTACACCTTC,CASSYETVYGYTF
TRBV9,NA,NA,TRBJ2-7,TGTGCCAGCAGCGTAGAGCCGAGCTCCTACGAGCAGTACTTC,CASSVEPSSYEQYF